One sample yielded the 25 T cell receptor beta chains listed below, sequenced in a study of T cell repertoires in cytomegalovirus infection. Each CDR3 protein gets one entry after TCRdb re-called the reads with MiXCR. The table includes about 530,000 distinct CDR3 sequences, approximately 25% detected once. The source material was PBMCs. All receptors derive from a human donor in good health (CMV status not recorded). Some clones in this sample may be carry-over from other donors' samples.

The chain recombines TRBV15 with TRBJ1-1; D gene ambiguous. The V gene's germline CDR1 is LNHNV and CDR2 YYDKDF (reference sequence). The CDR3 runs 15 residues. The ends were cut back, 11 bases at V and 0 bases at J, with 19 bases in the middle. The CDR3 loop is CALAVLDEMNTEAFF. DNA for the CDR3: TGTGCCCTCGCGGTGTTGGACGAGATGAACACTGAAGCTTTCTTT.

V and J are TRBV28 and TRBJ2-7; D call uncertain. Trimming took 5 bases from V and 3 from J, leaving 14 bases between them. Germline V lookup: CDR1 MDHEN, CDR2 SYDVKM. The CDR3 runs 14 residues. CDR3 loop: CASSTDGASYEQYF. CDR3 sequence (DNA): TGTGCCAGCAGTACCGACGGCGCTAGCTACGAGCAGTACTTC.

The J gene is TRBJ2-3, the V gene TRBV28; no firm D call. The germline CDR1 and CDR2 sequences are MDHEN and SYDVKM. The CDR3 has 16 residues. Trimming shortened V by 2 bases and J by 2 bases, and 14 bases separated the two germline ends. The CDR3 nucleotides are TGTGCCAGCAGTTTACCCCCTCGGCCGAACACAGATACGCAGTATTTT. Protein product: CASSLPPRPNTDTQYF.

The genes are TRBV15 and TRBJ2-5, with D perhaps matching TRBD2 (6 bases). The V gene's germline CDR1 is LNHNV and CDR2 YYDKDF (reference sequence). Deletions cut 8 bases from V and 1 base from J, with 14 bases between. The CDR3 has 14 amino acids. This chain's CDR3 is CATGVAVVQETQYF. The CDR3 bases are TGTGCCACCGGGGTAGCGGTCGTCCAAGAGACCCAGTACTTC.

This clonotype occurred many times. The rearrangement links TRBV7-2 to TRBJ2-1, with 9 bases identical to TRBD2. Germline assignment: CDR1 SGHTA and CDR2 FQGNSA. V trimming: 5 bases; J trimming: 10 bases; junction bases outside the gene matches: 15. This CDR3 contains 16 residues. CDR3 nucleotide sequence: TGTGCCAGCAGCCCGACCCCGGATAGCGGGAGCAGAGAGCAGTTCTTC. Encoded protein: CASSPTPDSGSREQFF.

This chain joins TRBV11-2 and TRBJ2-5; 11 bases are a match to TRBD2. CDR3 length equals 15 residues. Unmatched junction bases numbered 16, after V lost 10 bases and J lost 9 bases. Germline V CDR1 and CDR2: SGHAT, FQNNGV. DNA for the CDR3: TGTGCCACTACTAGCGGGAGTTTTTCCCGTCAGGCCCAGTACTTC. This sequence encodes CATTSGSFSRQAQYF.

Only a few counts were recorded for this clonotype. In nucleotides, the CDR3 is TGTGCCAGCTCACCACTCGGGACAGGGGGCGCCGGAAACTATGGCTACACCTTC. Encoded protein: CASSPLGTGGAGNYGYTF. The chain links TRBV18 to TRBJ1-2; 12 nucleotides agree with TRBD1. Per the germline V gene, CDR1 is KGHSH and CDR2 is LQKENI. This CDR3 is 18 amino acids long. The ends lost 1 base at V and 2 bases at J; junction bases unmatched: 8.

The chain uses TRBV2 and TRBJ1-5; no clear D gene. CDR3 size: 14 residues. Germline values: CDR1 SNHLY, CDR2 FYNNEI. Trimming removed 6 bases at V and 1 base at J, with 10 bases between. The CDR3 here is CASRLGRSNQPQHF. The CDR3 DNA follows: TGTGCCAGCAGGCTAGGACGGAGCAATCAGCCCCAGCATTTT. The variable domain in full, completed from reference TRBV2 and TRBJ1-5, reads EPEVTQTPSHQVTQMGQEVILRCVPISNHLYFYWYRQILGQKVEFLVSFYNNEISEKSEIFDDQFSVERPDGSNFTLKIRSTKLEDSAMYFCASRLGRSNQPQHFGDGTRLSIL.

The chain uses TRBV7-2 and TRBJ2-5; 7 nucleotides match TRBD1. Trimming removed 5 bases from V and 5 bases from J; junction bases left unmatched: 8. Germline V gives CDR1 SGHTA, CDR2 FQGNSA. The CDR3 consists of 14 residues. The DNA for the CDR3 is TGTGCCAGCAGCGTCACCGGGACAGCGGAGACCCAGTACTTC. Protein product: CASSVTGTAETQYF.

The rearrangement links TRBV9 to TRBJ2-1; 7 bases match TRBD2. The J segment lost 6 bases and the V segment lost 2 bases, leaving 5 bases of the junction unmatched. This CDR3 spans 14 amino acids. Germline V gene sequence: CDR1 SGDLS, CDR2 YYNGEE. CDR3 residues: CASSVSGIGNEQFF. As DNA, the CDR3 is TGTGCCAGCAGCGTCAGCGGGATCGGCAATGAGCAGTTCTTC.

The chain employs TRBV5-5 and TRBJ2-2; D tentatively fits TRBD1 or TRBD2 (6 bases each). Between the trimmed V and J ends, which lost 2 bases and 5 bases, there was a span of 19 bases. Germline assignment: CDR1 SGHKS and CDR2 YYEKEE (reference sequence). CDR3 length equals 17 residues. The CDR3 sequence is CASSLPWDGGWTGELFF. The DNA of the CDR3 is TGTGCCAGCAGCTTACCGTGGGACGGGGGCTGGACCGGGGAGCTGTTTTTT.

A few counts support this clonotype. The chain joins TRBV20-1 to TRBJ1-5, with a tentative D call TRBD1 (5 bases). CDR3 length: 15 residues. V was clipped by 5 bases and J by 2 bases, with 16 bases between them. Germline loops: CDR1 DFQATT, CDR2 SNEGSKA (reference sequence). In nucleotides, the CDR3 is TGCAGTGCTCAGATCCCAAGGGGTGGCAATCAGCCCCAGCATTTT. This gives the protein CSAQIPRGGNQPQHF.

This clonotype showed up just a few times. The rearrangement links TRBV6-5 to TRBJ2-2; tentatively, D is TRBD1 (5 bases). V was pared by 2 bases and J by 3 bases, with 10 bases between. The CDR3 spans 15 residues. Germline assignment: CDR1 MNHEY and CDR2 SVGAGI. The CDR3, as DNA: TGTGCCAGCAGTTACCTCCGACAGTACACCGGGGAGCTGTTTTTT. The encoded protein is CASSYLRQYTGELFF.

This chain connects TRBV12-3 or TRBV12-4 to TRBJ1-5, with D uncertain. V lost 6 bases, J lost 2 bases, and 17 bases lay in between. This CDR3 has 16 residues. CDR3 sequence (DNA): TGTGCCAGCAGCTTCGACTTGGGGAGCGGCAATCAGCCCCAGCATTTT. Translating gives CASSFDLGSGNQPQHF.

This rearrangement joins TRBV7-2 to TRBJ1-1, with 8 bases that match TRBD1. The trim removed 2 bases at V and 6 bases at J, leaving 5 bases unmatched. Germline CDR1 is SGHTA and CDR2 is FQGNSA. The CDR3 extends over 14 amino acids. In DNA, the CDR3 is TGTGCCAGCAGCTTAAAGGACAGGGTGGCTGAAGCTTTCTTT. Protein: CASSLKDRVAEAFF.

The rearrangement joins TRBV23-1 to TRBJ1-5; weak D call: TRBD1 (6 bases). TRBV23-1 is sorted into the ORF group, with uncertain function. This CDR3 has 15 amino acids. Trimming left V 5 bases short and J 2 bases short, with 13 bases between. The CDR3 DNA reads TGCGCCAGCAGTAGGAGGGGGGGAGGCAATCAGCCCCAGCATTTT. Its translation is CASSRRGGGNQPQHF.

The J gene is TRBJ2-1, the V gene TRBV13; TRBD1 agrees at 8 bases. The CDR3 runs to 16 residues. After removal of 2 bases from V and 12 bases from J, the junction contained 15 bases not matched to a gene. Germline V CDR1 and CDR2: PRHDT, FYEKMQ (reference sequence). CDR3: CASSLTGQGAPHGQFF. CDR3 in DNA: TGTGCCAGCAGCTTAACGGGTCAGGGGGCCCCCCACGGGCAGTTCTTC. Drawing the rest from reference TRBV13 and TRBJ2-1, the complete variable domain is AAGVIQSPRHLIKEKRETATLKCYPIPRHDTVYWYQQGPGQDPQFLISFYEKMQSDKGSIPDRFSAQQFSDYHSELNMSSLELGDSALYFCASSLTGQGAPHGQFFGPGTRLTVL.

J is TRBJ2-1 and V is TRBV29-1, with a weak D call TRBD2 (6 bases). CDR3 length: 14 residues. V lost 1 base, J lost 7 bases, and 14 bases lay in between. Germline CDR1 and CDR2: SQVTM and ANQGSEA. In DNA form, the CDR3 reads TGCAGCGTTGAAGGGGAGGTACACGGAAATGAGCAGTTCTTC. Its translation is CSVEGEVHGNEQFF.

The sample holds a few counts of this clonotype. The chain couples TRBV5-6 to TRBJ1-2; TRBD1 might be the D (5 bases). CDR1 is SGHDT, CDR2 YYEEEE, per germline. Trimming pared 0 bases from V and 8 bases from J, leaving 14 bases between. The CDR3 is 14 amino acids. The CDR3 DNA reads as TGTGCCAGCAGCTTGGATCTCGGGGCTTTGGGCTACACCTTC. Protein: CASSLDLGALGYTF.

In this sample, this clonotype turned up many times. This sequence joins TRBV7-2 and TRBJ2-1; D is unresolved. Germline CDR1 SGHTA, CDR2 FQGNSA. This CDR3 is built from 15 residues. Between the trimmed V and J ends, which lost 0 bases and 8 bases, there was a span of 14 bases. In DNA, the CDR3 is TGTGCCAGCAGCTTAGCGGTCTTACCGAGCGATGAGCAGTTCTTC. This codes for CASSLAVLPSDEQFF.

V is TRBV6-6 and J is TRBJ2-7, with D possibly TRBD1 on 6 matching bases. CDR1 is MNHNY, CDR2 SVGAGI, per germline (reference sequence). The CDR3 totals 16 residues. Deletions cut 2 bases from V and 5 bases from J, with 19 bases between. The CDR3 DNA reads TGTGCCAGCAGTTACGGCGCAGGGGACGAAACTAACGAGCAGTACGTC. Translating it yields CASSYGAGDETNEQYV.

This chain links TRBV20-1 with TRBJ2-5, with TRBD2 matching over 9 bases. CDR1 and CDR2 from the germline V gene are DFQATT and SNEGSKA (reference sequence). This CDR3 has 15 residues. Unmatched junction bases numbered 5, after V lost 2 bases and J lost 1 base. The CDR3 nucleotides are TGCAGTGCTAGATCAAGACTAGCGGCCCAAGAGACCCAGTACTTC. It specifies CSARSRLAAQETQYF.

This clonotype was detected a few times. CDR3 loop: CASSGGAHYGYTF. CDR3 DNA: TGTGCCAGCAGTGGGGGGGCCCACTATGGCTACACCTTC. V is TRBV12-3 or TRBV12-4 and J is TRBJ1-2, with D possibly being TRBD1 (6 bases). V was pared by 5 bases and J by 3 bases, with 10 bases between. The CDR3 totals 13 residues.

J is TRBJ2-2 and V is TRBV7-8; no reliable D call. CDR3 length: 15 amino acids. V was trimmed by 5 bases and J by 2 bases, leaving 12 bases between them. Germline V gives CDR1 SGHVS, CDR2 FQNEAQ. The CDR3 nucleotides are TGTGCCAGCAGCCGTCTGAATGCAAACACCGGGGAGCTGTTTTTT. Protein product: CASSRLNANTGELFF.

A few counts support this clonotype. Here the CDR3 DNA reads TGTGCCAGTAGTCTACGACCTCTGAGCCCCAATCAGCCCCAGCATTTT. Its translation is CASSLRPLSPNQPQHF. J is TRBJ1-5 and V is TRBV19; no clear D gene. Germline values: CDR1 LNHDA, CDR2 SQIVND (reference sequence). Between the trimmed V and J ends, which lost 5 bases and 3 bases, there was a span of 17 bases. The CDR3 has 16 amino acids.